The TCR beta chain under discussion was sequenced for a study of blood T cell repertoires in COVID-19. The germline CDR1 and CDR2 sequences are SEHNR and FQNEAQ (reference sequence). With 11 bases removed from V and 3 bases from J, the gap between germline ends came to 14 bases. The CDR3 totals 13 residues. The table came from immunoSEQ multiplex PCR; TCRdb's copy has only in-frame clones and leaves some out. The sample contains about 120,000 clones, around 91% of which appear only once. The rearrangement uses TRBV7-9 and TRBJ1-3, with D perhaps matching TRBD1 (5 bases). The TCR was taken from a man in his 70s with active or convalescent COVID-19. Sequenced input: peripheral blood. The CDR3 reads CASVGGSGNTIYF. CDR3 nucleotide sequence: TGTGCCTCCGTCGGGGGTAGTGGAAACACCATATATTTT.